A selection of T cell receptor beta chains follows, all from one sample in a study of technical replicates of blood from several donors. The table came from immunoSEQ multiplex PCR; TCRdb's copy has only in-frame clones and leaves some out. The repertoire holds over 70,000 clones, roughly 90% seen once, with around 0.37% in the top ten. Sequencing was carried out using T cells isolated from PBMCs. These receptors were taken from a human donor in good health. The CDR3 runs from the conserved cysteine through the conserved F or W. D genes are given only for firm matches. The size of a clone is reported for some rows only, either as once, few or many, or as a class for expanded clones.

j_gene | d_gene | v_gene | abundance | CDR3aa | CDR3nt
TRBJ2-7 | . | TRBV6-5 | . | CASSYQVFGVDEQYF | TGTGCCAGCAGTTACCAAGTTTTCGGGGTCGACGAGCAGTACTTC
TRBJ1-1 | . | TRBV30 | few | CARRTGSMNTEAFF | TGTGCCCGAAGGACGGGGAGTATGAACACTGAAGCTTTCTTT
TRBJ2-7 | TRBD1 | TRBV9 | . | CASSVGTAYEQYF | TGTGCCAGCAGCGTTGGGACAGCATACGAGCAGTACTTC
TRBJ2-5 | TRBD1 | TRBV7-6 | . | CATQQGARETQYF | TGTGCCACCCAACAGGGGGCGCGGGAGACCCAGTACTTC
TRBJ1-2 | . | TRBV5-1 | . | CASSFDGGAYGYTF | TGCGCCAGCAGCTTTGATGGGGGGGCCTATGGCTACACCTTC
TRBJ2-5 | TRBD1 | TRBV6-1 | . | CASNSGTGFQETQYF | TGTGCCAGCAATTCCGGGACAGGCTTTCAAGAGACCCAGTACTTC
TRBJ2-7 | . | TRBV5-4 | . | CASSIGGAHYEQYF | TGTGCCAGCAGCATAGGAGGAGCCCACTACGAGCAGTACTTC
TRBJ2-1 | TRBD1 | TRBV9 | . | CASSGFRDRTYNQYNEQFF | TGTGCCAGCAGTGGTTTTCGGGACAGAACTTACAATCAGTACAATGAGCAGTTCTTC
TRBJ1-1 | TRBD1 | TRBV5-4 | . | CASSHDRGEAFF | TGTGCCAGCAGCCATGACAGGGGTGAAGCTTTCTTT
TRBJ1-1 | . | TRBV14 | few | CASSQAAGSTEAFF | TGTGCCAGCAGCCAAGCAGCGGGTTCCACTGAAGCTTTCTTT
TRBJ1-1 | . | TRBV29-1 | . | CSVLVGGNTEAFF | TGCAGCGTTCTGGTCGGGGGGAACACTGAAGCTTTCTTT
TRBJ2-3 | TRBD2 | TRBV6-5 | . | CASRPGLGTDTQYF | TGTGCCAGCAGGCCGGGACTAGGAACAGATACGCAGTATTTT
TRBJ2-3 | . | TRBV5-4 | once | CASSYSDTQYF | TGTGCCAGCAGCTACTCCGATACGCAGTATTTT
TRBJ2-5 | . | TRBV10-2 | . | CASGSGAQETQYF | TGCGCCAGCGGGTCAGGGGCTCAAGAGACCCAGTACTTC
TRBJ2-5 | TRBD1 | TRBV19 | . | CASSKDREETQYF | TGTGCCAGTAGTAAGGACAGGGAGGAGACCCAGTACTTC
TRBJ2-3 | TRBD2 | TRBV7-6 | . | CASSPSHSTSGSIDTQYF | TGTGCCAGCAGCCCATCCCACTCGACTAGCGGGAGTATAGATACGCAGTATTTT
TRBJ2-1 | TRBD2 | TRBV19 | . | CASSIGTSGRFNEQFF | TGTGCCAGTAGTATAGGGACTAGCGGGAGATTCAATGAGCAGTTCTTC
TRBJ1-2 | . | TRBV7-9 | . | CASSLRYRVDYTF | TGTGCCAGCAGCTTAAGGTACAGGGTTGACTACACCTTC
TRBJ2-1 | . | TRBV4-3 | . | CASSQDFLNEQFF | TGCGCCAGCAGCCAAGATTTTCTGAATGAGCAGTTCTTC
TRBJ2-7 | . | TRBV21-1 | . | CASSGKNREHEQYF | TGTGCCAGCAGCGGTAAAAACAGGGAACACGAGCAGTACTTC
TRBJ1-1 | . | TRBV30 | . | CAWSVLRGNTEAFF | TGTGCCTGGAGTGTACTTAGGGGGAACACTGAAGCTTTCTTT
TRBJ1-5 | . | TRBV4-1 | . | CASSQADRNQPQHF | TGCGCCAGCAGCCAAGCTGACAGGAATCAGCCCCAGCATTTT
TRBJ2-7 | . | TRBV19 | . | CASSDHRQTYEQYF | TGTGCCAGTAGTGATCATCGACAGACCTACGAGCAGTACTTC
TRBJ1-2 | . | TRBV19 | . | CASSITALNYGYTF | TGTGCCAGTAGTATAACAGCACTTAACTATGGCTACACCTTC
TRBJ2-7 | TRBD2 | TRBV7-2 | . | CASSLGKGLRYYEQYF | TGTGCCAGCAGCTTAGGGAAGGGACTACGATACTACGAGCAGTACTTC
TRBJ2-5 | TRBD1 | TRBV5-4 | . | CASKGAETQYF | TGTGCCAGCAAGGGGGCGGAGACCCAGTACTTC
TRBJ2-2 | . | TRBV6-5 | . | CASRLTNTGELFF | TGTGCCAGCCGACTAACGAACACCGGGGAGCTGTTTTTT
TRBJ2-1 | TRBD1 | TRBV5-4 | . | CASSWDRDPNEQFF | TGTGCCAGCAGCTGGGACAGGGACCCCAATGAGCAGTTCTTC
TRBJ2-1 | . | TRBV7-9 | . | CASSWAGPLSYNEQFF | TGTGCCAGCAGCTGGGCAGGTCCCCTCTCGTACAATGAGCAGTTCTTC
TRBJ1-1 | TRBD1 | TRBV9 | . | CASSALQGAVNTEAFF | TGTGCCAGCAGCGCATTACAGGGGGCTGTAAACACTGAAGCTTTCTTT
TRBJ1-2 | TRBD1 | TRBV5-6 | . | CASSLAQGRYGYTF | TGTGCCAGCAGCTTGGCACAGGGGCGATATGGCTACACCTTC
TRBJ2-5 | TRBD1 | TRBV28 | . | CASSDRDRKQETQYF | TGTGCCAGCAGTGACCGGGACAGAAAACAAGAGACCCAGTACTTC
TRBJ2-5 | . | TRBV2 | . | CASSLFLETQYF | TGTGCCAGCAGTCTGTTCCTTGAGACCCAGTACTTC
TRBJ2-2 | TRBD1 | TRBV7-2 | . | CASSFDRGRGELFF | TGTGCCAGCAGCTTCGACAGGGGGCGCGGGGAGCTGTTTTTT
TRBJ2-1 | . | TRBV30 | . | CAWSGGGWDDEQFF | TGTGCCTGGAGTGGGGGAGGTTGGGACGATGAGCAGTTCTTC
TRBJ2-3 | . | TRBV5-4 | . | CASSRGDNPAGTQYF | TGTGCCAGCAGCCGAGGGGACAACCCTGCGGGTACGCAGTATTTT
TRBJ2-7 | . | TRBV30 | . | CAGPRGQSRTYEQYF | TGTGCCGGCCCCCGGGGACAAAGCCGGACCTACGAGCAGTACTTC
TRBJ1-1 | . | TRBV19 | few | CASSHKQNTEAFF | TGTGCCAGTAGCCACAAACAGAACACTGAAGCTTTCTTT
TRBJ2-3 | . | TRBV6-5 | . | CASSPGISADTQYF | TGTGCCAGCAGTCCAGGGATCTCCGCAGATACGCAGTATTTT
TRBJ2-1 | TRBD1 | TRBV30 | once | CAWSNDRELNEQFF | TGTGCCTGGAGTAATGACAGGGAGCTCAATGAGCAGTTCTTC
TRBJ1-1 | TRBD1 | TRBV10-3 | . | CAISQGENTEAFF | TGTGCCATCAGCCAGGGGGAGAACACTGAAGCTTTCTTT
TRBJ2-1 | . | TRBV6-6 | . | CASSPQGYEQFF | TGTGCCAGCAGCCCACAGGGATATGAGCAGTTCTTC
TRBJ1-2 | . | TRBV5-1 | . | CASSLEYRLDGYTF | TGCGCCAGCAGCTTGGAGTACAGGCTAGACGGCTACACCTTC
TRBJ1-5 | . | TRBV28 | . | CASSLRQIHQPQHF | TGTGCCAGCAGTTTACGACAGATTCATCAGCCCCAGCATTTT
TRBJ1-1 | . | TRBV7-2 | once | CASSLGREVWAFF | TGTGCCAGCAGCTTAGGCAGGGAGGTGTGGGCTTTCTTT
TRBJ1-1 | . | TRBV5-1 | . | CASSLAILQTDTTEAFF | TGCGCCAGCAGCTTGGCCATCTTACAGACGGACACCACTGAAGCTTTCTTT
TRBJ2-7 | . | TRBV9 | . | CASSVTEGEQYF | TGTGCCAGCAGCGTAACCGAGGGCGAGCAGTACTTC
TRBJ2-2 | TRBD2 | TRBV14 | . | CASSQLAGGPIGELFF | TGTGCCAGCAGCCAGCTAGCGGGAGGGCCTATCGGGGAGCTGTTTTTT
TRBJ2-7 | . | TRBV4-3 | . | CASSRPWAEYTSYEQYF | TGCGCCAGCAGCCGACCTTGGGCAGAATACACCTCCTACGAGCAGTACTTC
TRBJ1-1 | . | TRBV7-2 | . | CASSDPARAGSTEAFF | TGTGCCAGCAGCGACCCGGCCAGGGCTGGTAGTACTGAAGCTTTCTTT
TRBJ2-1 | . | TRBV7-3 | . | CASSLTSYPSSYNEQFF | TGTGCCAGCAGCTTAACTAGTTACCCAAGCTCCTACAATGAGCAGTTCTTC
TRBJ2-3 | TRBD2 | TRBV11-2 | . | CASSFGLVVADTQYF | TGTGCCAGCAGCTTTGGACTAGTGGTGGCAGATACGCAGTATTTT
TRBJ1-4 | . | TRBV7-3 | . | CASSLSRLSNEKLFF | TGTGCCAGCAGCTTATCGAGGTTGTCTAATGAAAAACTGTTTTTT
TRBJ2-2 | TRBD2 | TRBV10-2 | . | CASSPSRGRSYGELFF | TGCGCCAGCAGCCCAAGCCGCGGGAGAAGCTACGGGGAGCTGTTTTTT
TRBJ2-3 | TRBD2 | TRBV28 | . | CASSFLAGTDTQYF | TGTGCCAGCAGTTTTCTAGCGGGCACAGATACGCAGTATTTT